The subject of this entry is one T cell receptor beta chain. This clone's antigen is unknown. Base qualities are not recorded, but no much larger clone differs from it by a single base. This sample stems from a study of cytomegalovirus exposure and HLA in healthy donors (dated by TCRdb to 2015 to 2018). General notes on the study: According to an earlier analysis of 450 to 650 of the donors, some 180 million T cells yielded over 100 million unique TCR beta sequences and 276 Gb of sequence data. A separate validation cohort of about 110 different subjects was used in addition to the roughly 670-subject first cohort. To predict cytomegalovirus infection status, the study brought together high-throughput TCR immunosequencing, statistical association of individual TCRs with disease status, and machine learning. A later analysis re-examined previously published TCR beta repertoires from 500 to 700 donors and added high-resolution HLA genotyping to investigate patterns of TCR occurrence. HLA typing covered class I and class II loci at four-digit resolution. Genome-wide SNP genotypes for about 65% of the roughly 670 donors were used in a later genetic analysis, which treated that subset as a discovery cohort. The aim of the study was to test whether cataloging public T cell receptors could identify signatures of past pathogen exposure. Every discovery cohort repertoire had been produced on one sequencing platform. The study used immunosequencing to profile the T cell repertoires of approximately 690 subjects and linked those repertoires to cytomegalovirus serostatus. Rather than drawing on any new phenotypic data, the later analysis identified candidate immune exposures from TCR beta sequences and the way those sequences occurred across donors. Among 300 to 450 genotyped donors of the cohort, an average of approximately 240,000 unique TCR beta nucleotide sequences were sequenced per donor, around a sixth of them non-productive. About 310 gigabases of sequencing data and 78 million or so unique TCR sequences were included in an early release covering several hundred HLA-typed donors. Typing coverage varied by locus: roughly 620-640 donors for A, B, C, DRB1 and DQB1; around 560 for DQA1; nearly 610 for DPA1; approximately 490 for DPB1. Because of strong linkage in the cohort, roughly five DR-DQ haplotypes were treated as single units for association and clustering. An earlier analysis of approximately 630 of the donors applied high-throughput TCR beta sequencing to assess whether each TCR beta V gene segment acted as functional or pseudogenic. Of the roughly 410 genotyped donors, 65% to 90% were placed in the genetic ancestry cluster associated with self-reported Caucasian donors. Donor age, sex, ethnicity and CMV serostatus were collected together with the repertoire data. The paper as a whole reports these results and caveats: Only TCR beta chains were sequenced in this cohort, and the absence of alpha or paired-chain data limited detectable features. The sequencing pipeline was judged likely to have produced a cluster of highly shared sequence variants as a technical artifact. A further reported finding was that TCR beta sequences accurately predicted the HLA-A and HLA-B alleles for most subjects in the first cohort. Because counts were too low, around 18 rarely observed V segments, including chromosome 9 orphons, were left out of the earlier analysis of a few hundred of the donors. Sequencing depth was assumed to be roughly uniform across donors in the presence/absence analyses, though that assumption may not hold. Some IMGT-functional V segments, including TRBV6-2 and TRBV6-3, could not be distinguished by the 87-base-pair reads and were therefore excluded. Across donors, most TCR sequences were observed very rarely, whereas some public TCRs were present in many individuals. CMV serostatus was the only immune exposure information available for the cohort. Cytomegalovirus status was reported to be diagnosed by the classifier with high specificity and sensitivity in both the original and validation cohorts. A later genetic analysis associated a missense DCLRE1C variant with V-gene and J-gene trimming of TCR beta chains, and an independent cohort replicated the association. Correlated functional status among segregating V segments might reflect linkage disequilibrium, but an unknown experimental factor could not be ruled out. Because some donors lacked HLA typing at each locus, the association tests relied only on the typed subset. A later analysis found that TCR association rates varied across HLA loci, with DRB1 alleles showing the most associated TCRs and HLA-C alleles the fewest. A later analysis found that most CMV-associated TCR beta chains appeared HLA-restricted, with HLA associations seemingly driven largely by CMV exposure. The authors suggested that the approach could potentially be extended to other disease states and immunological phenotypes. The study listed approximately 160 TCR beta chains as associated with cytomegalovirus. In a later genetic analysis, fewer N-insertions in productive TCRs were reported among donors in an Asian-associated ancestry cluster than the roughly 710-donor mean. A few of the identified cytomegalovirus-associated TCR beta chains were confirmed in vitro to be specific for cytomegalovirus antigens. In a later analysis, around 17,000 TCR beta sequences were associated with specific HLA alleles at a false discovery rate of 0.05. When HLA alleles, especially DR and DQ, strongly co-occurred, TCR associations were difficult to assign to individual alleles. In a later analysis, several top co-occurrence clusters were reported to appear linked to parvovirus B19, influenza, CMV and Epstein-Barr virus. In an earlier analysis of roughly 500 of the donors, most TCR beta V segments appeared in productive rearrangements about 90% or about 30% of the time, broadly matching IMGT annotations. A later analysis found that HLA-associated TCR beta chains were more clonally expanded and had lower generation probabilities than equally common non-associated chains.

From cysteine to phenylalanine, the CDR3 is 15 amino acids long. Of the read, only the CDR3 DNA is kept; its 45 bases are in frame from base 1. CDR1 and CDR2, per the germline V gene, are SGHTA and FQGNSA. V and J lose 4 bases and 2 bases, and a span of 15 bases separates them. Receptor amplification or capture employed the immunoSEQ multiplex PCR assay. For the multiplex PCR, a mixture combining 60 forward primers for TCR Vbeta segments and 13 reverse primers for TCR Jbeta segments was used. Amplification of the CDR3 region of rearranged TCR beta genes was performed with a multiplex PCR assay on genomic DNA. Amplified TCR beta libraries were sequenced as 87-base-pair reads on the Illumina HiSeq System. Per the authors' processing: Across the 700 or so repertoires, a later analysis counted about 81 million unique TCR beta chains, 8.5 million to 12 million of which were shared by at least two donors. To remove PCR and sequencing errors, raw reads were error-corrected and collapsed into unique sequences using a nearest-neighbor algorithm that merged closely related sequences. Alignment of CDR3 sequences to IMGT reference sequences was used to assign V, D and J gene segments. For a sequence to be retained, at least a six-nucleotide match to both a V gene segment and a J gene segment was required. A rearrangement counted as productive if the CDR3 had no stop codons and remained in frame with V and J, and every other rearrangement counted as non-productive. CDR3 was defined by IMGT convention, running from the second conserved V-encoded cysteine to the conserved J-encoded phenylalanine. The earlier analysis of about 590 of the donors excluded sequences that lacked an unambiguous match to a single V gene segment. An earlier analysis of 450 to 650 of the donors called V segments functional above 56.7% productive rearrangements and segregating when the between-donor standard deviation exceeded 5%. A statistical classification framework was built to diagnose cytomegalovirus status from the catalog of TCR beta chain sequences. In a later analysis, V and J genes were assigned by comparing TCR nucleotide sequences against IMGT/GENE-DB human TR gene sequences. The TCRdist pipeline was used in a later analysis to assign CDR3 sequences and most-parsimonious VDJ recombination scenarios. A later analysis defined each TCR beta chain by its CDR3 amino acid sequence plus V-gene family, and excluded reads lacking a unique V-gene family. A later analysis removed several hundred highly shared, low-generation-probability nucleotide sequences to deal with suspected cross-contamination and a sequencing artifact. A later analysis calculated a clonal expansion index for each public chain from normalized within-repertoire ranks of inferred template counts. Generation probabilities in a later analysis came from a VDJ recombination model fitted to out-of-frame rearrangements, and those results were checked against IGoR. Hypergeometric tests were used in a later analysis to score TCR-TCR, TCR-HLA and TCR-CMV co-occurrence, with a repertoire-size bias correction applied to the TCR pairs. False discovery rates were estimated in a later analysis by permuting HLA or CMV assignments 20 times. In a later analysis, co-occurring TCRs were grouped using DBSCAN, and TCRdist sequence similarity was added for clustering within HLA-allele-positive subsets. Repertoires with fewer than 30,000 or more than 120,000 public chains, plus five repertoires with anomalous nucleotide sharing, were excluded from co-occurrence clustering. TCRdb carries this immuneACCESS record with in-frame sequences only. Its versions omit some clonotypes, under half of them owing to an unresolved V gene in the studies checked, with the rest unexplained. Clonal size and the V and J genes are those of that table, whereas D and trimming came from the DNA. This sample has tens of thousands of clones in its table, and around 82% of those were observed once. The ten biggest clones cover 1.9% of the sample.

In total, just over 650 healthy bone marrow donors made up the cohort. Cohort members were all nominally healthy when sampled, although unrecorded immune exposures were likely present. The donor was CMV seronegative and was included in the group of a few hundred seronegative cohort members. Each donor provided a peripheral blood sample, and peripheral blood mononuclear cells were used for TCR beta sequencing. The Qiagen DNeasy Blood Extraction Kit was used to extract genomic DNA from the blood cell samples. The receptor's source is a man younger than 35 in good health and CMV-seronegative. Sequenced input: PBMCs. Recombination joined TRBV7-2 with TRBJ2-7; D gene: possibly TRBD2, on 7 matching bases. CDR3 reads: CASSSGGALTYEQYF. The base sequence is TGTGCCAGCAGCTCTGGGGGGGCGTTAACCTACGAGCAGTACTTC.